These 28 T cell receptor beta chains originate from one sample sequenced in a study of long-term antiretroviral therapy in people with HIV. Sequencing used immunoSEQ v3.0 at survey level. Libraries were prepared by immunoSEQ multiplex PCR; TCRdb keeps only in-frame clonotypes and omits some of them. The data show fewer than 30,000 clones, about 80% seen once. This specimen was unsorted PBMCs, taken 0.7 years before starting antiretroviral therapy. These receptors were obtained from a man aged 25-45 years with HIV.

The chain links TRBV4-1 to TRBJ2-3; tentatively, D is TRBD2 (5 bases). The germline V and J ends were trimmed by 0 bases and 3 bases, with 10 bases remaining between them. The CDR3 spans 15 residues. Germline CDR1 MGHRA, CDR2 YSYEKL. CDR3 loop: CASSQDGPGTDTQYF. CDR3 in DNA: TGCGCCAGCAGCCAAGATGGACCGGGGACAGATACGCAGTATTTT.

The rearrangement links TRBV19 to TRBJ1-2, with 7 bases fitting TRBD1. This CDR3 is built from 14 residues. Unmatched junction bases numbered 10, after V lost 5 bases and J lost 7 bases. Germline CDR1 reads LNHDA; CDR2 reads SQIVND (reference sequence). DNA for the CDR3: TGTGCCAGTAGTTCGTCGGACAGGTTACTTGGCTACACCTTC. This sequence encodes CASSSSDRLLGYTF.

The chain couples TRBV4-2 to TRBJ2-3, with unresolved D. Trimming stripped 0 bases from V and 4 bases from J, with 11 bases between. The CDR3 is 15 amino acids. Per the germline V gene, CDR1 is LGHNA and CDR2 is YNFKEQ. This chain's CDR3 is CASSQEWRGPDTQYF. DNA of the CDR3: TGTGCCAGCAGCCAAGAGTGGAGAGGACCAGATACGCAGTATTTT.

The chain carries TRBV7-2 and TRBJ1-5; D call uncertain. There are 15 residues in the CDR3. V lost 1 base, J lost 3 bases, and 10 bases lay in between. Germline values: CDR1 SGHTA, CDR2 FQGNSA. This CDR3 reads CASSLGRGLNQPQHF. CDR3 bases: TGTGCCAGCAGCTTAGGTCGAGGCCTCAATCAGCCCCAGCATTTT.

In its sample, this clone was seen once. The rearrangement uses TRBV6-5 and TRBJ2-7; D assignment may be TRBD1 or TRBD2 (5 bases each). The CDR3 loop spans 15 amino acids. Germline V gene lookup returns CDR1 MNHEY and CDR2 SVGAGI. The V and J ends lost 0 bases and 3 bases respectively, with 12 bases between them. The CDR3 bases are TGTGCCAGCAGTTACTCGAGAGGGGCCGACTACGAGCAGTACTTC. It translates to CASSYSRGADYEQYF.

The V and J genes are TRBV7-2 and TRBJ2-7; 8 nucleotides match TRBD2. The germline gives CDR1 SGHTA, CDR2 FQGNSA. The CDR3 runs 15 residues. Trimming removed 4 bases from V and 2 bases from J; junction bases left unmatched: 7. Here the CDR3 reads CASSSSGGQTYEQYF. The CDR3 coding sequence is TGTGCCAGCAGCTCGAGCGGGGGCCAAACCTACGAGCAGTACTTC.

J is TRBJ1-6 and V is TRBV7-2; D is ambiguous. Germline V gives CDR1 SGHTA, CDR2 FQGNSA. Trimming cost V 6 bases and J 9 bases, with 15 bases left between them. The CDR3 runs to 14 residues. Written as DNA, the CDR3 is TGTGCCAGCAGGGTTGAGGGCACTGGTTCACCCCTCCACTTT. Its translation is CASRVEGTGSPLHF.

V is TRBV28 and J is TRBJ2-7; TRBD1 agrees at 9 bases. This CDR3 comprises 14 residues. The germline V gene encodes CDR1 MDHEN and CDR2 SYDVKM. J gave up 3 bases and V 7 bases, and 7 bases lay outside the gene matches. This CDR3 reads CASNPGQGIYEQYF. In DNA, the CDR3 is TGTGCCAGCAACCCAGGACAGGGGATCTACGAGCAGTACTTC.

The chain links TRBV9 to TRBJ2-1, with a tentative D call TRBD1 (7 bases). The CDR3 has 15 residues. Trimming removed 2 bases from V and 10 bases from J, with 19 bases in between. In germline, CDR1 is SGDLS, CDR2 YYNGEE. CDR3: CASSVVGDSREEQFF. The CDR3 DNA sequence: TGTGCCAGCAGCGTGGTAGGGGACAGCCGGGAGGAGCAGTTCTTC.

The chain carries TRBV9 and TRBJ2-7; D may be TRBD1 (8 bases). The V gene's germline CDR1 is SGDLS and CDR2 YYNGEE. With 0 bases removed from V and 0 bases from J, the gap between germline ends came to 16 bases. The CDR3 is made up of 17 amino acids. CDR3 coding DNA: TGTGCCAGCAGCGTAGAGGGGGGGGACAGGTTCTCCTACGAGCAGTACTTC. It is translated as CASSVEGGDRFSYEQYF.

This clone has more than one count but fewer than ten. The CDR3, as DNA: TGTGCCAGCAGCAAAGAGAGGACAGGGAGAATAGGAAACACCATATATTTT. Amino acid sequence: CASSKERTGRIGNTIYF. The chain is built from TRBV21-1 and TRBJ1-3; whether TRBD1, the table's D call, matches the DNA was not checked. TRBV21-1 constitutes a pseudogene. The CDR3 length is 17 residues.

The V gene is TRBV5-6, the J gene TRBJ2-3; a weak D match, TRBD2 (7 bases). Germline CDR1 reads SGHDT; CDR2 reads YYEEEE. Trimming took 1 base from V and 4 from J, leaving 19 bases between them. The CDR3 length is 17 residues. CDR3 sequence (DNA): TGTGCCAGCAGCTTGTCGAGGGGGGGAGGCCCCGCAGATACGCAGTATTTT. Residues: CASSLSRGGGPADTQYF.

The V gene is TRBV30, the J gene TRBJ1-2; TRBD1 matches at 9 bases. Germline lookup yields CDR1 GTSNPN and CDR2 SVGIG (reference sequence). The CDR3 totals 13 residues. Trimming cost V 0 bases and J 6 bases; bases outside gene matches: 2. The CDR3 reads CAWSVGQGDGYTF. Written as DNA, the CDR3 is TGTGCCTGGAGTGTGGGACAGGGCGATGGCTACACCTTC.

The gene calls are TRBV6-1 and TRBJ2-7; D remains unclear. Germline assignment: CDR1 MNHNS and CDR2 SASEGT. The CDR3 has 13 residues. Deletions cut 1 base from V and 3 bases from J, with 7 bases between. The CDR3 coding sequence is TGTGCCAGCAGTGAAGATGTATACTACGAGCAGTACTTC. Translating gives CASSEDVYYEQYF.

This chain joins TRBV10-3 and TRBJ2-1, with D unresolved. V was cut by 7 bases and J by 5 bases, with 9 bases left in between. CDR3 length: 12 residues. Germline CDR1 ENHRY, CDR2 SYGVKD. In DNA, the CDR3 is TGTGCCATCAAAGGAACCGACAATGAGCAGTTCTTC. Encoded protein: CAIKGTDNEQFF.

J is TRBJ1-6 and V is TRBV5-6; 8 bases are a match to TRBD1. CDR1 is SGHDT, CDR2 YYEEEE, per germline. V lost 4 bases and J lost 12; bases outside the gene matches: 9. The CDR3 runs to 14 residues. The CDR3: CASSPVTGGGPLHF. As DNA, the CDR3 is TGTGCCAGCAGCCCTGTCACAGGGGGTGGACCCCTCCACTTT.

V is TRBV7-8 and J is TRBJ2-7; 9 positions agree with TRBD2. CDR1 is SGHVS, CDR2 FQNEAQ, per germline. The CDR3 covers 15 residues. Trimming at V came to 5 bases and at J to 4 bases, leaving 9 bases not matched to a gene. The CDR3 loop reads CASSLLLAGPYEQYF. The CDR3 DNA sequence: TGTGCCAGCAGCCTTCTACTAGCGGGCCCTTACGAGCAGTACTTC.

In its sample, this clone was seen a few times. DNA of the CDR3: TGTGCCAGCAGCTTAGGTATGGGGTGGTACGAGCAGTACTTC. This sequence encodes CASSLGMGWYEQYF. This sequence joins TRBV7-2 and TRBJ2-7; no clear D gene. CDR3 length equals 14 residues. The V and J ends lost 1 base and 4 bases respectively, with 11 bases between them. Germline V gene sequence: CDR1 SGHTA, CDR2 FQGNSA.

The chain has TRBV11-2 and TRBJ1-1; TRBD1 aligns across 7 bases. Unmatched junction bases numbered 11, after V lost 4 bases and J lost 3 bases. This CDR3 spans 16 amino acids. Germline loops: CDR1 SGHAT, CDR2 FQNNGV. CDR3 coding DNA: TGTGCCAGCAGCTATTGGGAATACAGGGGCTACACTGAAGCTTTCTTT. Amino acids: CASSYWEYRGYTEAFF.

V usage is TRBV4-1 and J usage is TRBJ1-1; perhaps TRBD1 as D (6 bases). CDR3 length: 14 amino acids. Trimming removed 4 bases at V and 0 bases at J, with 9 bases between. Germline CDR1 MGHRA, CDR2 YSYEKL. CDR3 DNA sequence: TGCGCCAGCAGCCTACAGGGAGTGAACACTGAAGCTTTCTTT. This encodes CASSLQGVNTEAFF.

The chain recombines TRBV7-8 with TRBJ2-7, with 10 bases lining up with TRBD2. V shed 5 bases, J shed 6 bases, and the junction held 16 bases outside the gene matches. The CDR3 contains 17 residues. Germline CDR1 is SGHVS and CDR2 is FQNEAQ. DNA for the CDR3: TGTGCCAGCAGCCCATCCAGCGGGAGGGCCGTATTTTCCGAGCAGTACTTC. It codes for CASSPSSGRAVFSEQYF.

The chain joins TRBV6-6 to TRBJ2-7, with no clear D. Between the trimmed V and J ends, which lost 6 bases and 0 bases, there was a span of 15 bases. The CDR3 sequence is 15 residues long. Germline-derived CDR1 and CDR2 are MNHNY and SVGAGI (reference sequence). The CDR3 protein is CASSPRRESSYEQYF. The CDR3 DNA follows: TGTGCCAGCAGCCCCCGAAGGGAAAGCTCCTACGAGCAGTACTTC.

This chain links TRBV19 with TRBJ1-1; the D is unclear. The CDR3 loop spans 13 amino acids. The ends were cut back, 0 bases at V and 3 bases at J, with 5 bases in the middle. The germline V gene encodes CDR1 LNHDA and CDR2 SQIVND (reference sequence). The CDR3 sequence is CASSIDEDTEAFF. In nucleotides, the CDR3 is TGTGCCAGTAGTATAGACGAAGACACTGAAGCTTTCTTT.

This clone turned up a few times. The rearrangement links TRBV7-2 to TRBJ2-5; possible D gene TRBD1, 5 bases. Germline lookup yields CDR1 SGHTA and CDR2 FQGNSA. The CDR3 consists of 14 residues. V gave up 4 bases and J gave up 7 bases, with 16 bases separating them. CDR3 in amino acids: CASSYGQGSGTQYF. The CDR3 DNA follows: TGTGCCAGCAGCTATGGCCAGGGATCGGGGACCCAGTACTTC.

This rearrangement joins TRBV19 to TRBJ2-1, with 16 bases aligning to TRBD2. Germline CDR1 reads LNHDA; CDR2 reads SQIVND (reference sequence). The CDR3 spans 16 residues. J gave up 7 bases and V 7 bases, and 7 bases lay outside the gene matches. The CDR3 DNA follows: TGTGCCAGTATAGGGACTAGCGGGGGGGCCTGGAATGAGCAGTTCTTC. Translated, it gives CASIGTSGGAWNEQFF.

This sequence joins TRBV5-4 and TRBJ1-1, with a possible D match to TRBD1 (5 bases). Germline-derived CDR1 and CDR2 are SGHNT and YYREEE (reference sequence). This CDR3 has 14 residues. V lost 0 bases and J lost 0, with 6 bases in between. The CDR3 region has the DNA TGTGCCAGCAGCTTGGACAGGTTGAACACTGAAGCTTTCTTT. It translates to CASSLDRLNTEAFF. The full variable domain, in which reference TRBV5-4 and TRBJ1-1 provide the parts outside the CDR3, is ETGVTQSPTHLIKTRGQQVTLRCSSQSGHNTVSWYQQALGQGPQFIFQYYREEENGRGNFPPRFSGLQFPNYSSELNVNALELDDSALYLCASSLDRLNTEAFFGQGTRLTVV.

This clone was seen more than once but under ten times. The same CDR3 arises from other DNA sequences in this sample as well. The chain couples TRBV11-2 to TRBJ1-1; 9 nucleotides agree with TRBD1. The V segment lost 4 bases and the J segment 8 bases; nucleotides outside the gene matches: 2. The CDR3 runs to 12 residues. Germline CDR1 and CDR2: SGHAT and FQNNGV. In DNA, the CDR3 is TGTGCCAGCAGCTGGGGACAGGGAGAAGCTTTCTTT. Translated, it gives CASSWGQGEAFF.

This clone was recorded once. The chain employs TRBV10-3 and TRBJ2-3; 11 bases match TRBD2. Germline CDR1 and CDR2: ENHRY and SYGVKD. CDR3 length equals 19 residues. J lost 0 bases, V lost 2 bases, and 10 bases had no gene match. Here the CDR3 DNA reads TGTGCCATCAGTGAGAGAACTAGCGGGAGAGGAATTAGCACAGATACGCAGTATTTT. As protein: CAISERTSGRGISTDTQYF.